The rows below give T cell receptor beta chains drawn from one sample of a study of PD-L1 blockade in urothelial cancer. Profiling relied on immunoSEQ multiplex PCR, and the TCRdb table lists in-frame clones only, not all of them. The repertoire consists of roughly 40,000 clones, with roughly 80% occurring once and the leading ten covering 2.5% to 3%. This sample comprised PBMCs, obtained around atezolizumab (anti-PD-L1) treatment. The origin of the receptors is a man between 65 and 85 years old with urothelial cancer. Both conserved end residues are part of each CDR3. D genes are given only for firm matches. For some rows the clone size is stated as once, few or many, or as a class when expanded; others skip it.

CDR3 protein | CDR3 DNA | V gene | D gene | clone size | J gene
CASSWRGGEETQYF | TGTGCCAGCAGCTGGAGAGGGGGGGAGGAGACCCAGTACTTC | TRBV5-5 | NA | once | TRBJ2-5
CASSFRNEKLFF | TGTGCCAGCAGCTTCAGGAATGAAAAACTGTTTTTT | TRBV5-5 | NA | NA | TRBJ1-4
CASSQDSPEKLFF | TGTGCCAGCAGCCAAGATAGTCCGGAAAAACTGTTTTTT | TRBV14 | NA | NA | TRBJ1-4
CASSYAATNYEQYF | TGTGCCAGCAGTTACGCGGCCACGAACTACGAGCAGTACTTC | TRBV27 | NA | NA | TRBJ2-7
CASSPGLAGDVAYEQYF | TGTGCCAGCAGCCCGGGACTAGCGGGAGACGTCGCCTACGAGCAGTACTTC | TRBV7-3 | TRBD2 | NA | TRBJ2-7
CASSSLGLGNEKLFF | TGTGCCAGCAGCTCATTGGGACTGGGTAATGAAAAACTGTTTTTT | TRBV7-8 | NA | NA | TRBJ1-4
CASSLWGGQGPSGGTEAFF | TGTGCCAGCAGCTTATGGGGGGGGCAGGGGCCTTCCGGGGGCACTGAAGCTTTCTTT | TRBV7-9 | NA | NA | TRBJ1-1
CASSTGTAPTNEKLFF | TGTGCCAGTAGTACCGGGACAGCCCCAACTAATGAAAAACTGTTTTTT | TRBV19 | TRBD1 | once | TRBJ1-4
CAISEFQGGTDTQYF | TGTGCCATCAGTGAGTTCCAGGGGGGCACAGATACGCAGTATTTT | TRBV10-3 | TRBD1 | NA | TRBJ2-3
CASSLDRGYYGYTF | TGTGCCAGCAGCCTGGACAGGGGATACTATGGCTACACCTTC | TRBV14 | TRBD1 | NA | TRBJ1-2
CASSQGTGTYEQYF | TGCGCCAGCAGCCAAGGGACAGGCACCTACGAGCAGTACTTC | TRBV4-3 | TRBD1 | NA | TRBJ2-7
CASSLAGGHNPSYEQYF | TGTGCCAGCAGCTTAGCAGGGGGCCACAACCCATCCTACGAGCAGTACTTC | TRBV11-3 | TRBD1 | NA | TRBJ2-7
CASSSIRQVGYEQYF | TGTGCCAGCAGTTCAATCCGACAGGTCGGGTACGAGCAGTACTTC | TRBV28 | NA | NA | TRBJ2-7
CASTGTGAYSNQPQHF | TGTGCCAGTACCGGGACAGGGGCTTATAGCAATCAGCCCCAGCATTTT | TRBV19 | TRBD1 | NA | TRBJ1-5
CASRTGQGNEQFF | TGTGCCAGCAGGACGGGACAGGGGAATGAGCAGTTCTTC | TRBV7-8 | TRBD1 | NA | TRBJ2-1
CASSLTRRTGELFF | TGTGCCAGCAGCTTGACACGGAGGACCGGGGAGCTGTTTTTT | TRBV7-7 | NA | NA | TRBJ2-2
CASSPRQNPNTGELFF | TGCGCCAGCAGCCCCAGACAGAATCCGAACACCGGGGAGCTGTTTTTT | TRBV5-1 | NA | few | TRBJ2-2